The rows below give T cell receptor beta chains drawn from one sample of a study of blood T cell dynamics during melanoma immunotherapy. Generated by immunoSEQ multiplex PCR, the TCRdb table keeps only in-frame clones and is missing some. The profile covers more than 13,000 clones, with about 90% appearing a single time and roughly 0.92% taken by the ten largest. The sequencing here drew on blood, taken from a patient treated with checkpoint blockade. All receptors come from a human donor with melanoma. Both conserved end residues are part of each CDR3. A D gene is named only where the DNA matches it firmly. Expanded clones are given a class, and other clones once, few, many or no size at all.

V	D	J	size	CDR3	DNA
TRBV7-9	-	TRBJ2-7	-	CASSPEGPWDEQYF	TGTGCCAGCAGCCCAGAAGGACCTTGGGACGAGCAGTACTTC
TRBV7-8	-	TRBJ2-7	-	CASSLILEGEQYF	TGTGCCAGCAGCTTAATATTGGAAGGCGAGCAGTACTTC
TRBV30	-	TRBJ2-3	-	CAWKALGQGYADTQYF	TGTGCCTGGAAGGCTCTGGGGCAGGGGTACGCAGATACGCAGTATTTT
TRBV19	TRBD2	TRBJ2-3	few	CASSSATSGRAAPQYF	TGTGCCAGTAGTAGTGCGACTAGCGGGAGGGCCGCTCCGCAGTATTTT
TRBV21-1	-	TRBJ2-7	-	CASSTSPPGGVRNEQYF	TGTGCCAGCAGCACTAGTCCGCCAGGGGGCGTAAGAAACGAGCAGTACTTC
TRBV7-2	-	TRBJ2-6	-	CASSLGGPGANVLTF	TGTGCCAGCAGCTTAGGGGGGCCTGGGGCCAACGTCCTGACTTTC
TRBV5-8	TRBD1	TRBJ2-7	-	CASSLRTGKLGQQYF	TGTGCCAGCAGCCTCCGGACAGGGAAATTAGGGCAGCAGTACTTC
TRBV11-3	-	TRBJ2-3	-	CASSLVGTSTDTQYF	TGTGCCAGCAGCTTAGTGGGGACTAGCACAGATACGCAGTATTTT
TRBV5-1	-	TRBJ1-4	-	CASSLGGQNEKLFF	TGCGCCAGCAGCTTGGGGGGCCAGAATGAAAAACTGTTTTTT
TRBV6-6	TRBD1	TRBJ2-7	-	CASRIPGQAEEQYF	TGTGCCAGCAGAATACCGGGACAGGCCGAGGAGCAGTACTTC
TRBV5-1	-	TRBJ2-3	-	CASRPLITDTQYF	TGCGCCAGCCGACCACTTATCACAGATACGCAGTATTTT
TRBV9	TRBD2	TRBJ2-2	-	CASSAAGLATNTGELFF	TGTGCCAGCAGCGCCGCAGGACTAGCGACGAACACCGGGGAGCTGTTTTTT
TRBV5-6	-	TRBJ2-5	once	CASSFLGPLQETQYF	TGTGCCAGCAGTTTCTTAGGGCCTCTACAAGAGACCCAGTACTTC
TRBV5-1	-	TRBJ1-1	-	CASSLGPMNTEAFF	TGCGCCAGCAGCTTGGGCCCTATGAACACTGAAGCTTTCTTT
TRBV29-1	-	TRBJ1-3	-	CSVEGRGIGSGNTIYF	TGCAGCGTTGAAGGCAGGGGAATAGGCTCTGGAAACACCATATATTTT
TRBV27	-	TRBJ2-2	-	CASSLRQNTGELFF	TGTGCCAGCAGTTTACGGCAGAACACCGGGGAGCTGTTTTTT
TRBV6-6	-	TRBJ2-3	-	CASRRGRYTDTQYF	TGTGCCAGCAGACGCGGACGGTACACAGATACGCAGTATTTT
TRBV20-1	-	TRBJ2-3	once	CSAQGTDTQYF	TGCAGTGCTCAGGGCACAGATACGCAGTATTTT
TRBV7-9	-	TRBJ2-2	-	CASSLDLGELFF	TGTGCCAGCAGCCTTGACCTCGGGGAGCTGTTTTTT
TRBV18	-	TRBJ1-2	-	CASSPNGVGYTF	TGTGCCAGCTCACCAAACGGTGTTGGCTACACCTTC
TRBV5-6	-	TRBJ1-2	-	CASSLLDYGYTF	TGTGCCAGCAGCTTACTGGACTATGGCTACACCTTC
TRBV11-2	-	TRBJ1-1	once	CASSSPNRVANTEAFF	TGTGCCAGCAGCTCCCCGAACAGGGTGGCGAACACTGAAGCTTTCTTT
TRBV27	-	TRBJ2-3	-	CASSSRTQSPADTQYF	TGTGCCAGCAGTTCGAGGACTCAATCGCCGGCAGATACGCAGTATTTT
TRBV5-4	-	TRBJ1-4	-	CARAMGPNEKLFF	TGTGCCAGGGCCATGGGACCTAATGAAAAACTGTTTTTT
TRBV30	TRBD1	TRBJ1-1	-	CAWIGQGAGEAFF	TGTGCCTGGATCGGACAGGGGGCGGGTGAAGCTTTCTTT
TRBV5-1	TRBD1	TRBJ2-7	-	CASSARQGPGEQYF	TGCGCCAGCAGCGCCCGACAGGGGCCGGGCGAGCAGTACTTC
TRBV9	-	TRBJ2-5	-	CASSVEGGTWETQYF	TGTGCCAGCAGCGTAGAGGGGGGGACCTGGGAGACCCAGTACTTC
TRBV28	-	TRBJ1-2	-	CASSPPTTALGGYTF	TGTGCCAGCAGTCCGCCGACGACGGCCCTGGGTGGCTACACCTTC
TRBV5-5	-	TRBJ1-1	few	CASSLEGNTEAFF	TGTGCCAGCAGCTTGGAGGGGAACACTGAAGCTTTCTTT
TRBV13	TRBD2	TRBJ2-5	-	CASSLWGLAGAKEETQYF	TGTGCCAGCAGCTTATGGGGACTAGCGGGAGCGAAGGAAGAGACCCAGTACTTC
TRBV2	-	TRBJ1-4	once	CASSVVGTTNEKLFF	TGTGCCAGCAGTGTTGTGGGGACCACTAATGAAAAACTGTTTTTT
TRBV6-6	TRBD1	TRBJ1-5	-	CASSSMTGTGNQPQHF	TGTGCCAGCAGTTCGATGACAGGGACGGGCAATCAGCCCCAGCATTTT
TRBV2	TRBD1	TRBJ2-4	-	CASSAQGKNIQYF	TGTGCCAGCAGTGCACAGGGGAAAAACATTCAGTACTTC
TRBV20-1	-	TRBJ1-1	-	CSASGTEAFF	TGCAGTGCTTCGGGCACTGAAGCTTTCTTT
TRBV18	TRBD1	TRBJ1-6	-	CASSPTPDRAYNSPLHF	TGTGCCAGCTCACCAACACCGGACAGGGCCTATAATTCACCCCTCCACTTT
TRBV2	TRBD1	TRBJ2-6	-	CASSGGTGGSGANVLTF	TGTGCCAGCAGTGGTGGGACAGGGGGCTCTGGGGCCAACGTCCTGACTTTC
TRBV5-8	-	TRBJ2-6	-	CASSQTGTGANVLTF	TGTGCCAGCAGCCAAACAGGGACTGGGGCCAACGTCCTGACTTTC
TRBV10-3	-	TRBJ2-3	once	CATLPSVDTDTQYF	TGTGCCACCCTCCCCAGCGTAGACACAGATACGCAGTATTTT
TRBV10-2	-	TRBJ1-4	once	CASRRGSATNEKLFF	TGCGCCAGCCGAAGAGGGTCTGCAACTAATGAAAAACTGTTTTTT
TRBV6-1	TRBD1	TRBJ2-1	-	CASSETGGSYNEQFF	TGTGCCAGCAGCGAAACAGGGGGCTCCTACAATGAGCAGTTCTTC
TRBV6-5	-	TRBJ2-2	once	CASSYGLDSGELFF	TGTGCCAGCAGTTATGGCCTAGACTCCGGGGAGCTGTTTTTT
TRBV25-1	TRBD2	TRBJ2-1	-	CASSEFLAGHNEQFF	TGTGCCAGCAGTGAATTTCTAGCGGGACACAATGAGCAGTTCTTC
TRBV7-8	TRBD1	TRBJ2-5	once	CASSRWTGAETQYF	TGTGCCAGCAGCCGGTGGACAGGGGCAGAGACCCAGTACTTC
TRBV4-1	-	TRBJ1-2	-	CASSQAELDTYGYTF	TGCGCCAGCAGCCAAGCCGAACTGGACACTTATGGCTACACCTTC
TRBV6-6	-	TRBJ2-3	-	CASRIRDTQYF	TGTGCCAGCAGAATCCGGGATACGCAGTATTTT
TRBV30	-	TRBJ1-5	few	CAWSFDSNQPQHF	TGTGCCTGGAGTTTCGACAGCAATCAGCCCCAGCATTTT
TRBV7-2	-	TRBJ1-1	-	CASSSPAPMNTEAFF	TGTGCCAGCAGCTCCCCGGCTCCAATGAACACTGAAGCTTTCTTT
TRBV10-3	-	TRBJ1-1	-	CAISLTGNTEAFF	TGTGCCATCAGTCTGACAGGGAACACTGAAGCTTTCTTT
TRBV25-1	-	TRBJ2-2	-	CASSGPGTFYTGELFF	TGTGCCAGCAGTGGTCCCGGGACATTCTACACCGGGGAGCTGTTTTTT
TRBV2	-	TRBJ1-2	-	CASRPYLLTAYGYTF	TGTGCCAGCAGACCGTATTTACTTACAGCCTATGGCTACACCTTC
TRBV14	-	TRBJ1-2	-	CASSQDLGQVFAGYTF	TGTGCCAGCAGCCAAGATCTGGGTCAGGTATTCGCTGGCTACACCTTC
TRBV29-1	-	TRBJ2-5	-	CSAGDRGETQYF	TGCAGCGCCGGAGATCGGGGGGAGACCCAGTACTTC
TRBV9	TRBD1	TRBJ2-7	-	CASSVGTGAYEQYF	TGTGCCAGCAGCGTTGGGACAGGGGCCTACGAGCAGTACTTC
TRBV18	-	TRBJ2-7	-	CASSPSPFEQYF	TGTGCCAGCTCACCGTCCCCTTTCGAGCAGTACTTC
TRBV5-8	TRBD2	TRBJ2-3	-	CASSPGTSGTTDTQYF	TGTGCCAGCAGCCCTGGGACTAGCGGGACCACAGATACGCAGTATTTT
TRBV9	-	TRBJ2-1	-	CASSGTTGRGNEQFF	TGTGCCAGCAGCGGGACTACAGGCCGGGGGAATGAGCAGTTCTTC